The rows below give T cell receptor beta chains drawn from one sample of a study of identifying expanded T cells in peripheral blood. Sequencing used immunoSEQ multiplex PCR; TCRdb keeps in-frame clones, though not all of them. In the table there are approximately 100,000 clones, around 89% of which are singletons. The sequenced sample was blood. These receptors originate from a person between 18 and 69 years old in good health. Each CDR3 is given with its conserved first and last residue. The size field is filled for only some rows; it gives once, few, many or a size class.

j_call clone_size v_call cdr3_aa
TRBJ1-2 few TRBV7-9 CASSSRLGTGYGYTF
TRBJ2-7 NA TRBV6-5 CASTHQGVDTYEQYF
TRBJ2-7 NA TRBV6-4 CASRDPYEQYF
TRBJ2-7 few TRBV28 CASGAREQYF
TRBJ2-7 NA TRBV11-2 CASSPPPGQGFYEQYF
TRBJ2-5 NA TRBV30 CAWKGWTRGPLGETQYF
TRBJ2-5 NA TRBV15 CATSVDPGQQETQYF
TRBJ1-1 NA TRBV4-3 CASSQAKGTEAFF
TRBJ2-5 NA TRBV11-2 CASSLMSGEAETQYF
TRBJ2-7 NA TRBV6-5 CASSYGGEQYF
TRBJ1-2 NA TRBV27 CASSFGLGNYGYTF
TRBJ1-1 NA TRBV19 CASSITGGGAEAFF
TRBJ2-1 NA TRBV6-4 CASSDSGGIEQFF
TRBJ1-1 NA TRBV5-6 CASTRTGNTEAFF
TRBJ2-1 NA TRBV5-4 CASSSQGAAYNEQFF
NA NA TRBV19 CASSTILAGGSYEQYF
TRBJ2-7 NA TRBV20-1 CSAGLGNEQYF
TRBJ2-7 once TRBV7-6 CASSTSGGANEQYF
TRBJ2-2 once TRBV28 CASMTVAPGELFF
TRBJ2-5 NA TRBV19 CATRGHSSETQYF
TRBJ2-1 NA TRBV5-1 CASSLVWGRYNEQFF
TRBJ2-7 NA TRBV6-5 CASSRDRTYEQYF
TRBJ2-7 NA TRBV7-9 CASSLDQISSYEQYF
TRBJ1-2 NA TRBV6-1 CASSSPGPNYGYTF
TRBJ2-6 many TRBV28 CASSLSGQGVPGANVLTF
TRBJ1-3 once TRBV13 CASSLGGRISGNTIYF
TRBJ1-1 NA TRBV11-1 CASSRAGQRAFF
TRBJ2-7 NA TRBV28 CASSPAYEQYF
TRBJ1-1 NA TRBV18 CASSPWAGMGVTEAFF
TRBJ1-2 NA TRBV10-2 CASSLEGGNYGYTF
TRBJ1-5 NA TRBV27 CASSSGTGRNQPQHF
TRBJ1-1 once TRBV28 CASIGPTLVGNTEAFF
TRBJ1-4 once TRBV18 CASSPPGQWAEKLFF
TRBJ1-5 NA TRBV10-3 CAISDGGQGNQPQHF
TRBJ1-6 NA TRBV9 CASSAQGAGDSPLHF
TRBJ1-3 once TRBV7-9 CASSLTDTIYF
TRBJ1-1 NA TRBV6-5 CASSSGVEAFF
TRBJ2-1 NA TRBV19 CASSVRTGLPDNEQFF